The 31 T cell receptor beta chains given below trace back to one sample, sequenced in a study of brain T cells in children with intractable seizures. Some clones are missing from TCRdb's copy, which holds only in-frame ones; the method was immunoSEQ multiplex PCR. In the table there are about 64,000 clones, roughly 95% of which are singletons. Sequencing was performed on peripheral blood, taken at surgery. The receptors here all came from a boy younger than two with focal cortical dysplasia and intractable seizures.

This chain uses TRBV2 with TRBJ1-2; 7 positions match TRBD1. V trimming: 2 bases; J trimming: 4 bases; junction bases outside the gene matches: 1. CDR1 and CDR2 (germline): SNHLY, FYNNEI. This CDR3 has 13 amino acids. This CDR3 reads CASSERDSYGYTF. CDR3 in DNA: TGTGCCAGCAGTGAACGGGACAGCTATGGCTACACCTTC.

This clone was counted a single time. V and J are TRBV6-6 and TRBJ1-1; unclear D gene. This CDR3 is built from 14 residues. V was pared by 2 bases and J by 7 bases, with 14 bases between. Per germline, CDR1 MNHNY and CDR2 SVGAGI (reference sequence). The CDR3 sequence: CASSYDPPPGEAFF. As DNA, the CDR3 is TGTGCCAGCAGTTACGACCCCCCCCCTGGTGAAGCTTTCTTT.

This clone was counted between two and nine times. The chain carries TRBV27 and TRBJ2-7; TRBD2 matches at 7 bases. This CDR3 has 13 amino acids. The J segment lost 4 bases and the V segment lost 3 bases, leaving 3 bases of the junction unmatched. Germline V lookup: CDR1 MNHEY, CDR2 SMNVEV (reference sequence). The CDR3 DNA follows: TGTGCCAGCAGTTTTTCAGCGGGATACGAGCAGTACTTC. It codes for CASSFSAGYEQYF.

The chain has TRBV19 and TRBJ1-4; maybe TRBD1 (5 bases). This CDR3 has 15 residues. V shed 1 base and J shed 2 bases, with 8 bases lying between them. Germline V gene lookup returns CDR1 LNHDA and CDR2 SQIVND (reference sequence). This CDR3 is CASSIGRDTNEKLFF. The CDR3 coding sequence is TGTGCCAGTAGTATAGGCCGGGACACTAATGAAAAACTGTTTTTT.

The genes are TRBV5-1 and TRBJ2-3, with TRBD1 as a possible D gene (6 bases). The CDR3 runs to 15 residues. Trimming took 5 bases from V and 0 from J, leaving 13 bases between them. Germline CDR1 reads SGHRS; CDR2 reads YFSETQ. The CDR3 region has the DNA TGCGCCAGCAGACCGGACAGTTCTAGCACAGATACGCAGTATTTT. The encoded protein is CASRPDSSSTDTQYF.

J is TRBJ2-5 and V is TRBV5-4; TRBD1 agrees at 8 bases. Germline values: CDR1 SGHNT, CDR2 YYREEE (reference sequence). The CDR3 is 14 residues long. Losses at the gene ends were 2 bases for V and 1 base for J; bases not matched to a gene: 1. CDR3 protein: CASSLQGVQETQYF. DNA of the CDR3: TGTGCCAGCAGCTTACAGGGGGTCCAAGAGACCCAGTACTTC.

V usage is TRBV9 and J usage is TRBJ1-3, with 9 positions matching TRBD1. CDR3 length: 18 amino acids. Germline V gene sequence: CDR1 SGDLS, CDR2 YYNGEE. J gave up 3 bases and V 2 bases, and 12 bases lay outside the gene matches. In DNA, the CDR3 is TGTGCCAGCAGCGTCCTTCCGGGACAGGGTGTTGGTGGAAACACCATATATTTT. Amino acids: CASSVLPGQGVGGNTIYF.

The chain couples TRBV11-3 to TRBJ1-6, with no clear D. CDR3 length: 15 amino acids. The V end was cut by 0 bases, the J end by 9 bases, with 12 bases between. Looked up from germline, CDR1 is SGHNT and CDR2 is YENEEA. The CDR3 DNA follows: TGTGCCAGCAGCTTAGATACCAGTTTAAGTTCACCCCTCCACTTT. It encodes CASSLDTSLSSPLHF.

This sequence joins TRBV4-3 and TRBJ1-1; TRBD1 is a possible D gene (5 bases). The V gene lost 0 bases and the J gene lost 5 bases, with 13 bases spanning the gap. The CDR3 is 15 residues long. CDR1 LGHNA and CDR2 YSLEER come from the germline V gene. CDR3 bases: TGCGCCAGCAGCCAAGAAGGTAGGGGTGGTACTGAAGCTTTCTTT. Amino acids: CASSQEGRGGTEAFF.

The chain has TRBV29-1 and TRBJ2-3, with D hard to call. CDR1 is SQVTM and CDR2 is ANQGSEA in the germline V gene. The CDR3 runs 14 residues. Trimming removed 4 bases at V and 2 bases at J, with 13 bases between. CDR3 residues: CSVVPATDTDTQYF. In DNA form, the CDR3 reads TGCAGCGTTGTCCCAGCAACGGACACAGATACGCAGTATTTT.

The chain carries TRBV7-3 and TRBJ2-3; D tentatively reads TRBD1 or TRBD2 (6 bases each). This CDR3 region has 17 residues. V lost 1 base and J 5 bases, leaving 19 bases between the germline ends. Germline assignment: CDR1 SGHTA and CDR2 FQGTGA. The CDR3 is CASSLRGTPGLGDTQYF. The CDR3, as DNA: TGTGCCAGCAGCTTAAGGGGGACACCGGGACTGGGAGATACGCAGTATTTT.

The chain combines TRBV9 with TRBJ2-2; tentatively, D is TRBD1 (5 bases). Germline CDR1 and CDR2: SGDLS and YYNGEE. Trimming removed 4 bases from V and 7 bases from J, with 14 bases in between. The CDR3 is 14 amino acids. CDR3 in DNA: TGTGCCAGCAGCCTAGGACAAGCTGGCGGGGAGCTGTTTTTT. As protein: CASSLGQAGGELFF.

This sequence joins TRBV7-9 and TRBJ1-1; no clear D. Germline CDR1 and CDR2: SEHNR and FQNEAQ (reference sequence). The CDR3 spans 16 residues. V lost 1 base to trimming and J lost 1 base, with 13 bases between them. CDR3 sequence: CASSLGLPPRNTEAFF. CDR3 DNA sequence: TGTGCCAGCAGCTTAGGACTTCCGCCCCGGAACACTGAAGCTTTCTTT. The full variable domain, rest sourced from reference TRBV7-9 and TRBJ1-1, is DTGVSQNPRHKITKRGQNVTFRCDPISEHNRLYWYRQTLGQGPEFLTYFQNEAQLEKSRLLSDRFSAERPKGSFSTLEIQRTEQGDSAMYLCASSLGLPPRNTEAFFGQGTRLTVV.

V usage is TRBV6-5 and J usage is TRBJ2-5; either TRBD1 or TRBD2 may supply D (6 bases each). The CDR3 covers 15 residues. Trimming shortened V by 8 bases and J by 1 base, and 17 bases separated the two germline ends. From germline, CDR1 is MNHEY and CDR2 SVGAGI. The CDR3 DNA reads TGTGCCAGCGAAGGGGGGCTAGGACCCCAAGAGACCCAGTACTTC. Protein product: CASEGGLGPQETQYF.

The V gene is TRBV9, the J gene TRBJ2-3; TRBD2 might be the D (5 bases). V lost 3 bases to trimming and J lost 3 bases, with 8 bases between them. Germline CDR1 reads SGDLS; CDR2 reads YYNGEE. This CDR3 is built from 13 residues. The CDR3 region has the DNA TGTGCCAGCAGCGCCGGACTTACAGATACGCAGTATTTT. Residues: CASSAGLTDTQYF.

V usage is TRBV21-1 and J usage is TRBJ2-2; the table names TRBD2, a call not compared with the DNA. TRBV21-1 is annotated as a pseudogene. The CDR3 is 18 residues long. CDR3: CASSKAGGGSSNTGELFF. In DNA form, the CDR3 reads TGTGCCAGCAGCAAAGCGGGGGGTGGTTCGTCGAACACCGGGGAGCTGTTTTTT.

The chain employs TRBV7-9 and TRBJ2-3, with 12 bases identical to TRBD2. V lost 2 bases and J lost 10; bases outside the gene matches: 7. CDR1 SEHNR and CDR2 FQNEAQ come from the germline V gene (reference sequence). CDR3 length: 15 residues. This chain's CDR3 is CASSLTLAGGRSQYF. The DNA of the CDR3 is TGTGCCAGCAGCTTAACGCTAGCGGGAGGGAGATCGCAGTATTTT.

The CDR3 sequence: CASSSRPGTEAFF. The CDR3 DNA follows: TGTGCCAGCAGCTCCCGCCCTGGCACTGAAGCTTTCTTT. V gene TRBV7-6 combines with J gene TRBJ1-1; D uncertain. The CDR3 is 13 amino acids. The germline gives CDR1 SGHVS, CDR2 FNYEAQ. The V gene lost 4 bases and the J gene lost 4 bases, with 10 bases spanning the gap.

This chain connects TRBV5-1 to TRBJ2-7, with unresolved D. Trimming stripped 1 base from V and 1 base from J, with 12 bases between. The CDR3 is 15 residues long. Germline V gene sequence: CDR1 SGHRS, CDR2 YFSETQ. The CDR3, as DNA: TGCGCCAGCAGCTTGCTCCATCGATTATCCTACGAGCAGTACTTC. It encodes CASSLLHRLSYEQYF.

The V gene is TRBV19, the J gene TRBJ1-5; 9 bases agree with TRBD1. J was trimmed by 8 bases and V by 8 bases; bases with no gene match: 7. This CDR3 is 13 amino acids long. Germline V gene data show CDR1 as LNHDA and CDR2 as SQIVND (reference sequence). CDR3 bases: TGTGCCAGTCGACAGGGGGGTGGAAAGCCCCAGCATTTT. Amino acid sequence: CASRQGGGKPQHF.

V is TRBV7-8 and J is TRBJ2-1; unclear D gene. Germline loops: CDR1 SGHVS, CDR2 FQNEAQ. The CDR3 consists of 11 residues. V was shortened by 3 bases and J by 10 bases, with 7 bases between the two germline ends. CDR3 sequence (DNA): TGTGCCAGCAGCTTTATGACAGAGCAGTTCTTC. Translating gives CASSFMTEQFF.

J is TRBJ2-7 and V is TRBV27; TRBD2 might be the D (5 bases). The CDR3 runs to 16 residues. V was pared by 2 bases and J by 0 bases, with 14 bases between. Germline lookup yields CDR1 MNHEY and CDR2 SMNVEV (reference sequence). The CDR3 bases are TGTGCCAGCAGTTTAGCAGGACTCCGATCCTCCTACGAGCAGTACTTC. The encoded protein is CASSLAGLRSSYEQYF.

CDR3 loop: CASSSGVGYTF. DNA of the CDR3: TGTGCCAGCAGCTCAGGGGTAGGCTACACCTTC. The V gene is TRBV7-9, the J gene TRBJ1-2, with a tentative D call TRBD1 (6 bases). Trimming removed 4 bases from V and 8 bases from J, with 8 bases in between. There are 11 residues in the CDR3. Per germline, CDR1 SEHNR and CDR2 FQNEAQ (reference sequence).

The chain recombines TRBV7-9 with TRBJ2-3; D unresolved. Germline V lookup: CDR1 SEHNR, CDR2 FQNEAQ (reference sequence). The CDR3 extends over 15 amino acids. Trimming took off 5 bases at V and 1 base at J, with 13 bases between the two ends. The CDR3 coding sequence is TGTGCCAGCAGCCCAAGGACCCTGGGCACAGATACGCAGTATTTT. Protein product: CASSPRTLGTDTQYF.

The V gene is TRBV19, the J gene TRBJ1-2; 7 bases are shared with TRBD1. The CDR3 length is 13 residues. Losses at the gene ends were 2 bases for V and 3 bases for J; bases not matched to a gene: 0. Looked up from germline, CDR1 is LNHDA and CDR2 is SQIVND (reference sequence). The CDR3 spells CASSIQGDYGYTF. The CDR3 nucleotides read TGTGCCAGTAGTATACAGGGGGACTATGGCTACACCTTC. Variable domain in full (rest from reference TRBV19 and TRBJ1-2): DGGITQSPKYLFRKEGQNVTLSCEQNLNHDAMYWYRQDPGQGLRLIYYSQIVNDFQKGDIAEGYSVSREKKESFPLTVTSAQKNPTAFYLCASSIQGDYGYTFGSGTRLTVV.

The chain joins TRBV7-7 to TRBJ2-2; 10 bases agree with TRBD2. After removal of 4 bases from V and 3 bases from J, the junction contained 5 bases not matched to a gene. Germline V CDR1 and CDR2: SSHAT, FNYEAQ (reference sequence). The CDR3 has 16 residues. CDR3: CASSSASGSDTGELFF. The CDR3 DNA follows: TGTGCCAGCAGCTCCGCTAGCGGGAGCGACACCGGGGAGCTGTTTTTT. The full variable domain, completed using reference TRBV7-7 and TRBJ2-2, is GAGVSQSPRYKVTKRGQDVTLRCDPISSHATLYWYQQALGQGPEFLTYFNYEAQPDKSGLPSDRFSAERPEGSISTLTIQRTEQRDSAMYRCASSSASGSDTGELFFGEGSRLTVL.

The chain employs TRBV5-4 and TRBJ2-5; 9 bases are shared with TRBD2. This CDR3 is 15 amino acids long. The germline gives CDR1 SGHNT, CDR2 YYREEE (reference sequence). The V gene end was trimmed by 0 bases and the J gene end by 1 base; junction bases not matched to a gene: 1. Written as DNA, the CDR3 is TGTGCCAGCAGCTTGGGACTAGCGGCCCAAGAGACCCAGTACTTC. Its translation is CASSLGLAAQETQYF.

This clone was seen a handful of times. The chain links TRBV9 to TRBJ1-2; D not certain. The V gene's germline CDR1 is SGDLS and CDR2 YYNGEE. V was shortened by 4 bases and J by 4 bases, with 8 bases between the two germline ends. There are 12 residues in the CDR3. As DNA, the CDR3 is TGTGCCAGCAGCCTAGACTTCTATGGCTACACCTTC. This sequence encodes CASSLDFYGYTF.

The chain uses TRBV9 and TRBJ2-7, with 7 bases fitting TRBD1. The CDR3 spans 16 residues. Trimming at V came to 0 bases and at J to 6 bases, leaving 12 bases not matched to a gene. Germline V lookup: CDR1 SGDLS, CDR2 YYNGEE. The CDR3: CASSVANNRGQGEQYF. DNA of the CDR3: TGTGCCAGCAGCGTAGCCAATAACAGGGGACAAGGCGAGCAGTACTTC.

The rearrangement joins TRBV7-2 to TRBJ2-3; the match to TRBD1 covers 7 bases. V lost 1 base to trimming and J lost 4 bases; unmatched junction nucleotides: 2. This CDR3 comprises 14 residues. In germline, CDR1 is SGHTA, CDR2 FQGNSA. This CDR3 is CASSLVQGADTQYF. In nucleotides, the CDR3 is TGTGCCAGCAGCTTAGTTCAGGGGGCAGATACGCAGTATTTT.

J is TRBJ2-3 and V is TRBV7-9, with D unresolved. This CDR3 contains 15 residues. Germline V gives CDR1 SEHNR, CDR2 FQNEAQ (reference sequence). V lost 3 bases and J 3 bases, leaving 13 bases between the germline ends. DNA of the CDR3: TGTGCCAGCAGCTTTAGTACTCCGGGTACAGATACGCAGTATTTT. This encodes CASSFSTPGTDTQYF.